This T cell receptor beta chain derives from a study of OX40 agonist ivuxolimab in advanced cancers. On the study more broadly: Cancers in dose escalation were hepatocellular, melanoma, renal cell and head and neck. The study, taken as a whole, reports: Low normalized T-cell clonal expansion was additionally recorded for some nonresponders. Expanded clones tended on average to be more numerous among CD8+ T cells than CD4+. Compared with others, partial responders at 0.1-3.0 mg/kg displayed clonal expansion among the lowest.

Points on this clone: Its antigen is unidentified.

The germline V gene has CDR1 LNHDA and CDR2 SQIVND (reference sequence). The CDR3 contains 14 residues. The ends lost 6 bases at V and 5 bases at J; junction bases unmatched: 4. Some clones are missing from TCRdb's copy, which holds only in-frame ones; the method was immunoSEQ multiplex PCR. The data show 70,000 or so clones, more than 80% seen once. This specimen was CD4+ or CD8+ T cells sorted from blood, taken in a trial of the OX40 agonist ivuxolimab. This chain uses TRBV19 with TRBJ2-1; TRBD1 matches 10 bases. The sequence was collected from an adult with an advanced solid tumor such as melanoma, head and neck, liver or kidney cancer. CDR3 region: CASSDRGLDNEQFF. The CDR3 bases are TGTGCCAGTAGCGACAGGGGGCTCGACAATGAGCAGTTCTTC.